This TCR beta chain was identified during a study of T cell responses to AZD1222 COVID-19 vaccine. Study-wide results and caveats: Females made up more of the donors, who were largely white British, and clonal diversity may have come out too low.

The V segment lost 5 bases and the J segment 7 bases; nucleotides outside the gene matches: 11. Per the germline V gene, CDR1 is SGHVS and CDR2 is FQNEAQ. The CDR3 is made up of 16 amino acids. Data came from immunoSEQ multiplex PCR; TCRdb stores just in-frame clones and leaves some out. Here the sample table reports over 140,000 clones. With regard to this clone: Its matching antigen is unknown.

The V gene is TRBV7-8, the J gene TRBJ1-4; 9 bases map to TRBD1. The sequenced sample was peripheral blood. The clonotype was recovered from an adult in good health. CDR3 region: CASSPSIQGAGEKLFF. CDR3 nucleotides: TGTGCCAGCAGCCCCTCGATACAGGGGGCAGGTGAAAAACTGTTTTTT.